This is a list of T cell receptor beta chains from one sample in a study of blood T cell repertoires in COVID-19. Profiling relied on immunoSEQ multiplex PCR, and the TCRdb table lists in-frame clones only, not all of them. The sample has 200,000 or so clones, around 86% seen once. Sequencing used PBMCs or T cells enriched from blood (not recorded which). The source of these receptors is a man aged 25-40 years in a cohort exposed to, infected with or recovered from COVID-19 (not recorded which). Both conserved end residues are part of each CDR3. Each record gives: D gene, J gene, V gene, clone size, CDR3 protein, CDR3 DNA. D genes are given only for firm matches. Only some rows state a clone size, as once, few, many or a class for expanded clones.

>TRBD1|TRBJ1-2|TRBV28|NA
CASRSKDRAWGNYGYTF
TGTGCCAGCAGGTCTAAGGACAGGGCTTGGGGTAACTATGGCTACACCTTC
>NA|TRBJ1-5|TRBV7-8|NA
CASSGTGLGNQPQHF
TGTGCCAGCAGCGGAACAGGGTTAGGAAATCAGCCCCAGCATTTT
>TRBD1|TRBJ2-1|TRBV7-2|NA
CASSQNPGTGGNEQFF
TGTGCCAGCAGCCAAAACCCCGGGACAGGGGGAAATGAGCAGTTCTTC
>TRBD1|TRBJ2-1|TRBV6-4|NA
CASSGGDSSYNEQFF
TGTGCCAGCAGTGGTGGGGACAGCTCCTACAATGAGCAGTTCTTC
>NA|TRBJ1-6|TRBV5-1|once
CASSPGQTNNSPLHF
TGCGCCAGCAGCCCCGGACAGACTAATAATTCACCCCTCCACTTT
>TRBD1|TRBJ2-1|TRBV11-3|NA
CASSGGTGWGEQFF
TGTGCCAGCAGCGGCGGGACAGGATGGGGTGAGCAGTTCTTC
>NA|TRBJ2-7|TRBV9|NA
CASSVAASDYEQYF
TGTGCCAGCAGCGTAGCAGCGTCGGACTACGAGCAGTACTTC
>TRBD1|TRBJ1-1|TRBV12-3/TRBV12-4|NA
CASSPTTGGWAFF
TGTGCCAGCAGTCCGACGACAGGGGGCTGGGCTTTCTTT
>NA|TRBJ1-4|TRBV7-8|NA
CASSLALRTATNEKLFF
TGTGCCAGCAGCTTAGCGCTTAGAACGGCAACTAATGAAAAACTGTTTTTT
>NA|TRBJ1-5|TRBV27|NA
CASSKPGRNQPQHF
TGTGCCAGCAGTAAGCCAGGGCGTAATCAGCCCCAGCATTTT